This is a list of T cell receptor beta chains from one sample in a study of T cell responses to AZD1222 COVID-19 vaccine. Profiling relied on immunoSEQ multiplex PCR, and the TCRdb table lists in-frame clones only, not all of them. The sample holds 150,000 to 200,000 clones, 85% to 90% seen once. Specimen: peripheral blood, collected 28 days after the second AZD1222 dose. The receptors stem from an adult who received the AZD1222 COVID-19 vaccine. The CDR3 runs from the conserved cysteine through the conserved F or W. A D gene is named only where the DNA matches it firmly. Size is stated for part of the rows, as once, few or many counts, or as a class when the clone is expanded.

. . TRBJ1-1 TRBV7-9 TGTGCCAGCAGCGACTCGGGTGGGGGGAAAGCTTTCTTT CASSDSGGGKAFF
TRBD1 . TRBJ1-1 TRBV6-5 TGTGCCAGCAGGGGACAGGGAGAAGAGCGAGCTTTCTTT CASRGQGEERAFF
TRBD2 once TRBJ2-2 TRBV28 TGTGCCAGCAAGTGGACTAGCGGAAACACCGGGGAGCTGTTTTTT CASKWTSGNTGELFF
TRBD1 . TRBJ1-5 TRBV28 TGTGCCAGCAGTTTAGCAGGGGGCTTCGAGCCCCAGCATTTT CASSLAGGFEPQHF
TRBD1 once TRBJ1-1 TRBV6-1 TGTGCCAGCAGTGAAGTCCCACAGGGGGCAACTGAAGCTTTCTTT CASSEVPQGATEAFF
. . TRBJ1-5 TRBV18 TGTGCCAGCTCACCGACAGTCAATCAGCCCCAGCATTTT CASSPTVNQPQHF
TRBD1 few TRBJ2-2 TRBV5-4 TGTGCCAGCAGCTTTAAAAGGGGGCGAGGCGGGGAGCTGTTTTTT CASSFKRGRGGELFF
TRBD2 . TRBJ2-3 TRBV7-2 TGTGCCAGCAGCTTAGAGGCTAGCGGGGGGGCCGAAGATACGCAGTATTTT CASSLEASGGAEDTQYF
. . TRBJ1-3 TRBV9 TGTGCCAGCAGCGTAGCCTCCGGTTATAAAGGAAACACCATATATTTT CASSVASGYKGNTIYF
TRBD1 few TRBJ2-1 TRBV4-1 TGCGCCAGCAGCCTCCGGGCCGCCGGGACAGGAAACAATGAGCAGTTCTTC CASSLRAAGTGNNEQFF
. . TRBJ2-7 TRBV5-1 TGCGCCAGCAGCTTGGCCGGCTCTAACTACGAGCAGTACTTC CASSLAGSNYEQYF
. . TRBJ1-2 TRBV6-1 TGTGCCAGCAGTGATTCCCGTCTAAGCGGCTACACCTTC CASSDSRLSGYTF
. . TRBJ2-7 TRBV7-3 TGTGCCAGCAGCTCCGGGGACGAGCAGTACTTC CASSSGDEQYF
TRBD1 . TRBJ1-1 TRBV7-8 TGTGCCAGCAGCCGCGCAGGGGGCGGGGTGTTCGTGAACACTGAAGCTTTCTTT CASSRAGGGVFVNTEAFF
. . TRBJ2-2 TRBV5-1 TGCGCCAGCAGCTATCGGGCGTCAGGCACCGGGGAGCTGTTTTTT CASSYRASGTGELFF
. once TRBJ2-3 TRBV11-2 TGTGCCAGCAGCTTAGATTACCGGGGTCTTGGCACAGATACGCAGTATTTT CASSLDYRGLGTDTQYF
TRBD1 . TRBJ2-1 TRBV11-3 TGTGCCAGCAGCCCGGGACAGTCGGTCGATGAGCAGTTCTTC CASSPGQSVDEQFF